Below are 8 T cell receptor beta chains sequenced from a single sample in a study of shared clonotypes between healthy human individuals. Terminally differentiated effector memory CD45RA+ cells were left out of the naive CD8 fraction, which was CD45RO-negative and positively selected for CCR7. Assay used: immunoSEQ multiplex PCR; TCRdb lists only in-frame clones, some missing. The table lists about 820,000 clones, about 91% of them singletons, with around 24% in the top ten. What was sequenced was naive CD8+ T cells sorted from blood. The source of these receptors is a man aged 25 to 40 in good health.

The chain is built from TRBV4-3 and TRBJ2-3; 9 bases are a match to TRBD2. The CDR3 loop spans 16 amino acids. Germline V gives CDR1 LGHNA, CDR2 YSLEER. V dropped 0 bases and J dropped 5; count of bases not matched to a gene: 6. The CDR3 coding sequence is TGCGCCAGCAGCCAAGAAGTTGCGGGAGGGATAGATACGCAGTATTTT. It specifies CASSQEVAGGIDTQYF.

The chain combines TRBV11-2 with TRBJ2-3; 9 positions match TRBD2. Trimming took 5 bases from V and 3 from J; bases not matched to a gene: 9. The germline gives CDR1 SGHAT, CDR2 FQNNGV. CDR3 length equals 16 residues. The CDR3 is CASSRGGLALTDTQYF. In DNA, the CDR3 is TGTGCCAGCAGCCGAGGGGGACTAGCCCTAACAGATACGCAGTATTTT.

The J gene is TRBJ2-7, the V gene TRBV5-4, with 10 bases fitting TRBD1. This CDR3 spans 14 amino acids. V dropped 4 bases and J dropped 5; count of bases not matched to a gene: 6. Per the germline V gene, CDR1 is SGHNT and CDR2 is YYREEE (reference sequence). CDR3 DNA sequence: TGTGCCAGCAGCCTAGTGACAGGGGGCGACGAGCAGTACTTC. Translating gives CASSLVTGGDEQYF.

This chain joins TRBV10-3 and TRBJ2-6; 14 bases match TRBD2. Germline CDR1 reads ENHRY; CDR2 reads SYGVKD. With 10 bases clipped from V and 4 bases from J, the junction kept 3 bases outside the gene matches. CDR3 length: 15 residues. For the CDR3, the DNA is TGTGCCACGGGGACTAGCGGGAGCGGGGCCAACGTCCTGACTTTC. It yields the protein CATGTSGSGANVLTF.

V and J are TRBV2 and TRBJ2-1; possible D gene TRBD2, 6 bases. CDR1 is SNHLY and CDR2 is FYNNEI in the germline V gene. The germline V and J ends were trimmed by 6 bases and 8 bases, with 29 bases remaining between them. The CDR3 loop spans 18 amino acids. CDR3 DNA: TGTGCCAGCAGGTCTGGCGGGACGGGCAAATACCTCCCTTATGAGCAGTTCTTC. As protein: CASRSGGTGKYLPYEQFF.

This chain joins TRBV28 and TRBJ1-5; weak D call: TRBD1 (6 bases). The CDR3 covers 17 residues. CDR1 and CDR2 (germline): MDHEN, SYDVKM. V lost 7 bases, J lost 3 bases, and 22 bases lay in between. The CDR3 spells CASKGCSWDIPNQPQHF. As DNA, the CDR3 is TGTGCCAGCAAAGGGTGCTCTTGGGACATCCCCAATCAGCCCCAGCATTTT.

The table lists this clone with a count of one. The CDR3 reads CASSYQGYEQYF. The CDR3 DNA reads as TGTGCCAGCAGCTACCAGGGCTACGAGCAGTACTTC. The J gene is TRBJ2-7, the V gene TRBV11-2; tentatively, D is TRBD1 (5 bases). V lost 4 bases to trimming and J lost 3 bases, with 7 bases between them. Germline V gives CDR1 SGHAT, CDR2 FQNNGV. This CDR3 spans 12 amino acids.

This chain links TRBV7-9 with TRBJ1-1; D remains unclear. CDR1 and CDR2 (germline): SEHNR, FQNEAQ (reference sequence). This CDR3 comprises 15 residues. V lost 6 bases to trimming and J lost 0 bases, with 14 bases between them. Here the CDR3 DNA reads TGTGCCAGCAGAAGCCGGGAAGACTTGAACACTGAAGCTTTCTTT. Translating it yields CASRSREDLNTEAFF. Supplemented by reference TRBV7-9 and TRBJ1-1, the full variable domain reads DTGVSQNPRHKITKRGQNVTFRCDPISEHNRLYWYRQTLGQGPEFLTYFQNEAQLEKSRLLSDRFSAERPKGSFSTLEIQRTEQGDSAMYLCASRSREDLNTEAFFGQGTRLTVV.